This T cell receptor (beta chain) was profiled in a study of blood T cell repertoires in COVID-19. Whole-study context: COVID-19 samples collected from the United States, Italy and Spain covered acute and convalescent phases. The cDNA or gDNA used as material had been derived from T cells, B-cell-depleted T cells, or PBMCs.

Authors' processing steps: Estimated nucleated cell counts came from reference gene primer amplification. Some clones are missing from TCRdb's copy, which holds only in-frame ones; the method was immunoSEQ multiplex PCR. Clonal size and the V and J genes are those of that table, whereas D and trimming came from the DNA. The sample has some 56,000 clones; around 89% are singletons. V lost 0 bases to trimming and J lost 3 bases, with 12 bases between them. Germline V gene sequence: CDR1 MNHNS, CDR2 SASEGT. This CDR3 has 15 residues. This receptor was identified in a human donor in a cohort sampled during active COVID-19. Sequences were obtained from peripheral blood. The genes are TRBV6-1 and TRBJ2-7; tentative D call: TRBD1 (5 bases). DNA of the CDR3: TGTGCCAGCAGTGAAGCCCCCAGGGCGGTCTACGAGCAGTACTTC. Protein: CASSEAPRAVYEQYF.